Listed below are T cell receptor beta chains from one sample, sequenced in a study of T-cell reconstitution after alpha-beta-depleted transplantation in children. TCRdb redid the calling of the PCR reads with MiXCR, one entry per CDR3 protein. The data show 360,000 or so distinct CDR3 sequences, around 21% seen once. This specimen was PBMCs from the stem cell graft donor, taken from the stem cell graft. These receptor sequences come from a human donor who donated a stem cell graft to a child with acute myeloid leukemia. The CDR3 runs from the conserved cysteine through the conserved F or W. The D gene is left open where the match is weak. Only some rows state a clone size, as once, few, many or a class for expanded clones.

TRBD1	TRBV6-5	few	TRBJ2-2	TGTGCCAGCAGTTACCTCGGACAGGCGAACACCGGGGAGCTGTTTTTT	CASSYLGQANTGELFF
TRBD2	TRBV11-1	NA	TRBJ2-7	TGTGCCAGCAGCTTATTGGGACTAGAGCAGTACTTC	CASSLLGLEQYF
NA	TRBV20-1	NA	TRBJ1-3	TGCAGTGGGACCACTGGCTACTCTGGAAACACCATATATTTT	CSGTTGYSGNTIYF
TRBD2	TRBV9	NA	TRBJ2-1	TGTGCCAGCAGCGCTAGCGGGAGATACAATGAGCAGTTCTTC	CASSASGRYNEQFF
TRBD1	TRBV7-9	NA	TRBJ2-5	TGTGCCAGCAGCGGACAGGGGCCTGGAGAGACCCAGTACTTC	CASSGQGPGETQYF
NA	TRBV4-3	NA	TRBJ2-3	TGCGCCAGCAGCCAAGGTGTGGGGACCGTTATTGATACGCAGTATTTT	CASSQGVGTVIDTQYF
TRBD1	TRBV20-1	medium-sized	TRBJ2-7	TGCAGTGCTGCGGGACAGGGTAGGGACGAGCAGTACTTC	CSAAGQGRDEQYF
TRBD1	TRBV20-1	NA	TRBJ2-3	TGCAGTGCGGAGAGGGTGACAGGGGTCACAGATACGCAGTATTTT	CSAERVTGVTDTQYF
TRBD1	TRBV12-3/TRBV12-4	few	TRBJ2-7	TGTGCCAGCAGTTTAAGGACAGGCTCCTACGAGCAGTACTTC	CASSLRTGSYEQYF
NA	TRBV6-6	NA	TRBJ1-1	TGTGCCAGCAGTTACGAGGAAGAAGCTTTCTTT	CASSYEEEAFF